A selection of T cell receptor beta chains follows, all from one sample in a study of T-cell reconstitution after alpha-beta-depleted transplantation in children. TCRdb re-called the PCR reads through MiXCR, storing one row per CDR3 protein. The sample has about 500,000 distinct CDR3 sequences; roughly 33% are singletons. The source material was PBMCs from the stem cell graft donor, sampled from the stem cell graft. These receptors all stem from a human donor who donated a stem cell graft to a child with aplastic anemia. CDR3s include the opening cysteine and the closing phenylalanine or tryptophan. D genes are given only for firm matches. For some rows the clone size is stated as once, few or many, or as a class when expanded; others skip it.

>TRBV20-1|few|NA|TRBJ2-1
CSARDSSVPYNEQFF
TGCAGTGCTAGAGATTCGAGCGTACCCTACAATGAGCAGTTCTTC
>TRBV4-3|few|TRBD2|TRBJ2-2
CASSQEGRTSGRPGELFF
TGCGCCAGCAGCCAAGAGGGACGGACTAGCGGGAGGCCCGGGGAGCTGTTTTTT
>TRBV20-1|NA|NA|TRBJ2-1
CSARDGGSYNEQFF
TGCAGTGCTAGAGATGGCGGTTCCTACAATGAGCAGTTCTTC
>TRBV7-2|few|TRBD2|TRBJ2-5
CASSLGGSLETQYF
TGTGCCAGCAGCTTGGGCGGGAGCCTGGAGACCCAGTACTTC
>TRBV5-6|NA|NA|TRBJ1-2
CATSGGGGYTF
TGTGCCACTTCGGGGGGCGGTGGCTACACCTTC
>TRBV11-3|NA|NA|TRBJ1-1
CASSWTAGTEAFF
TGTGCCAGCAGCTGGACAGCGGGGACTGAAGCTTTCTTT
>TRBV19|NA|TRBD1|TRBJ2-5
CASSLRGQGDQETQYF
TGTGCCAGTAGTTTACGAGGACAGGGGGACCAAGAGACCCAGTACTTC
>TRBV29-1|few|NA|TRBJ2-3
CSGREAADTQYF
TGCAGCGGCCGGGAAGCGGCAGATACGCAGTATTTT
>TRBV30|NA|NA|TRBJ2-1
CAWSVLGGDNEQFF
TGTGCCTGGAGTGTACTAGGCGGAGACAATGAGCAGTTCTTC
>TRBV4-2|NA|NA|TRBJ2-7
CASSQEKASEQYF
TGTGCCAGCAGCCAAGAGAAAGCATCCGAGCAGTACTTC
>TRBV12-3/TRBV12-4|NA|NA|TRBJ2-3
CASRSQPAGTTDTQYF
TGTGCCAGCAGGTCACAGCCCGCGGGAACCACAGATACGCAGTATTTT
>TRBV6-5|NA|NA|TRBJ1-3
CASSYDFSGNTIYF
TGTGCCAGCAGTTACGACTTCTCTGGAAACACCATATATTTT
>TRBV5-1|NA|NA|TRBJ2-7
CASSSGRGLSYEQYF
TGCGCCAGCAGCTCAGGACGGGGCCTCTCCTACGAGCAGTACTTC
>TRBV20-1|NA|TRBD2|TRBJ2-1
CSAPEAAGGYNEQFF
TGCAGTGCCCCCGAGGCAGCGGGAGGTTACAATGAGCAGTTCTTC
>TRBV9|few|NA|TRBJ1-2
CASSPQEGSRSYGYTF
TGTGCCAGCAGCCCTCAAGAGGGTAGTCGGAGCTATGGCTACACCTTC
>TRBV4-3|NA|TRBD2|TRBJ2-5
CASSLSGLSQETQYF
TGCGCCAGCAGTCTTAGCGGGCTGAGTCAAGAGACCCAGTACTTC
>TRBV12-3/TRBV12-4|few|TRBD2|TRBJ2-1
CASRMGTREFF
TGTGCCAGCAGAATGGGGACTAGGGAGTTCTTC
>TRBV28|NA|TRBD1|TRBJ2-1
CASLTGTGYNEQFF
TGTGCCAGCCTAACCGGGACAGGTTACAATGAGCAGTTCTTC
>TRBV16|NA|NA|TRBJ2-1
CASSQLDGGRSYNEQFF
TGTGCCAGCAGCCAACTTGACGGCGGTCGCTCCTACAATGAGCAGTTCTTC
>TRBV29-1|few|NA|TRBJ2-3
CSVVWGAPSTDTQYF
TGCAGCGTTGTGTGGGGGGCGCCGAGCACAGATACGCAGTATTTT
>TRBV6-5|NA|NA|TRBJ2-1
CASSYKAINNEQFF
TGTGCCAGCAGTTACAAGGCGATAAACAATGAGCAGTTCTTC
>TRBV11-3|NA|TRBD1|TRBJ1-1
CASSSIDRVGTEAFF
TGTGCCAGCAGCTCTATCGACAGGGTCGGTACTGAAGCTTTCTTT
>TRBV7-3|few|TRBD1|TRBJ1-1
CASSRDRGREAFF
TGTGCCAGCAGCCGAGACAGGGGCCGTGAAGCTTTCTTT
>TRBV12-3/TRBV12-4|NA|NA|TRBJ2-1
CASSFGGDPDNEQFF
TGTGCCAGCAGTTTTGGGGGAGATCCCGACAATGAGCAGTTCTTC
>TRBV6-1|NA|TRBD1|TRBJ2-3
CASRRDRGPDTQYF
TGTGCCAGCAGACGCGACAGGGGCCCAGATACGCAGTATTTT
>TRBV7-2|NA|NA|TRBJ2-5
CASSFGLVGETQYF
TGTGCCAGCAGCTTTGGACTGGTGGGGGAGACCCAGTACTTC
>TRBV30|few|TRBD2|TRBJ2-2
CAWSTPWDYKGELFF
TGTGCCTGGAGTACCCCATGGGACTACAAGGGGGAGCTGTTTTTT
>TRBV9|once|TRBD2|TRBJ2-3
CASSVPAQGSGRAPDTQYF
TGTGCCAGCAGCGTCCCGGCTCAAGGGAGCGGGAGGGCCCCAGATACGCAGTATTTT
>TRBV12-3/TRBV12-4|NA|TRBD1|TRBJ1-2
CASSRQGEGIYGYTF
TGTGCCAGCAGCCGACAGGGGGAAGGCATCTATGGCTACACCTTC
>TRBV20-1|few|TRBD1|TRBJ2-4
CSGQGGKNIQYF
TGCAGTGGACAGGGCGGCAAAAACATTCAGTACTTC
>TRBV9|NA|TRBD1|TRBJ2-7
CASSVSGQGTYEQYF
TGTGCCAGCAGCGTGTCGGGACAGGGGACCTACGAGCAGTACTTC
>TRBV10-1|NA|TRBD2|TRBJ2-2
CASSVGGTNTGELFF
TGCGCCAGCAGTGTGGGGGGGACGAACACCGGGGAGCTGTTTTTT
>TRBV5-1|NA|TRBD1|TRBJ1-2
CASTPGTGGFGYTF
TGCGCCAGCACACCAGGGACAGGGGGCTTTGGCTACACCTTC
>TRBV24-1|NA|NA|TRBJ2-2
CATTGGAETGELFF
TGTGCCACCACGGGTGGGGCGGAGACCGGGGAGCTGTTTTTT
>TRBV12-3/TRBV12-4|many|TRBD2|TRBJ2-3
CASSGGLAGVGDTQYF
TGTGCCAGCAGTGGGGGACTAGCGGGAGTAGGAGATACGCAGTATTTT
>TRBV29-1|NA|TRBD2|TRBJ2-1
CSDRTSQDDEQFF
TGCAGCGACCGGACTAGCCAGGATGATGAGCAGTTCTTC
>TRBV6-2/TRBV6-3|NA|NA|TRBJ2-3
CASSYFTDTQYF
TGTGCCAGCAGTTACTTCACAGATACGCAGTATTTT
>TRBV20-1|NA|NA|TRBJ2-7
CSASRVYEQYF
TGCAGTGCTAGTAGGGTCTACGAGCAGTACTTC
>TRBV15|NA|NA|TRBJ2-7
CATSRENTPQGIIEQYF
TGTGCCACCAGCAGAGAGAATACGCCCCAGGGGATCATCGAGCAGTACTTC
>TRBV4-3|NA|TRBD2|TRBJ2-1
CASSPSADSGSLAVDEQFF
TGCGCCAGCAGCCCGAGCGCAGATAGCGGGAGTCTCGCAGTCGATGAGCAGTTCTTC
>TRBV19|NA|NA|TRBJ1-5
CASSDRGGAAQPQHF
TGTGCCAGTAGTGACCGGGGGGGTGCGGCTCAGCCCCAGCATTTT
>TRBV27|once|TRBD2|TRBJ2-3
CASSRLASDTQYF
TGTGCCAGCAGTCGACTAGCGAGCGATACGCAGTATTTT